This T cell receptor beta chain stems from a study of blood T cells in healthy people across ages. Each donor was a healthy Caucasian individual from Russia, aged roughly 6 to 95. For this clonotype: Its antigen remains unidentified.

A J-beta primer mix and a sample-barcoded 5' primer were used in a second PCR of about 7 to 12 cycles. TCRdb ran MiXCR on the 5' RACE reads and lists one entry per CDR3 protein. The data hold roughly 700,000 distinct CDR3 sequences, with about 52% observed a single time. Study-wide points: The unsorted PBMCs prevented any conclusive comparison of naive versus antigen-experienced cells. No one knew whether donors had CMV, which possibly confounded expanded clonotype changes.

The sample consisted of blood. The origin of this receptor is a woman aged 55-70 years in good health.

The CDR3: CASSQDLLGDRGEKLFF. The DNA for the CDR3 is TGCGCCAGCAGCCAAGATCTCCTTGGAGACAGGGGTGAAAAACTGTTTTTT. The chain couples TRBV4-3 to TRBJ1-4; 8 bases align to TRBD1. Germline trimming cut 0 bases from V and 7 bases from J; bases unmatched to any gene: 10. The CDR3 spans 17 residues. The germline CDR1 and CDR2 sequences are LGHNA and YSLEER.